This T cell receptor (beta chain) was retrieved from a study of cytomegalovirus exposure and HLA in healthy donors. Study-wide background: Out of about 170 million T cells, an earlier analysis found roughly 100 million unique TCR beta sequences in total.

Use of 60 Vbeta and 13 Jbeta primers characterized the PCR. Profiled with immunoSEQ multiplex PCR; TCRdb holds only in-frame clones, not every one. Of 140,000 to 150,000 clones listed, about 70% are singletons. Study-wide results and limits: Researchers reported in a later analysis that a missense DCLRE1C variant was tied to TCR beta V- and J-gene trimming. Most of the TCR beta V segments (in an earlier analysis) were productive either about 90% or about 30% of the time. Rates of TCR association differed by HLA locus in a later analysis, with DRB1 highest and HLA-C lowest.

This clone was counted once. Its target is not known. Sample: PBMCs. The clonotype comes from a woman aged 40 to 50 in good health and CMV-seronegative.

CDR3 sequence reads: CASSLVLGRGYEQYF. CDR3 DNA: TGTGCCAGCAGCCTGGTCTTGGGCAGGGGATACGAGCAGTACTTC. The J gene is TRBJ2-7, the V gene TRBV5-6, with D possibly TRBD1 on 6 matching bases. The V and J ends lost 4 bases and 4 bases respectively, with 18 bases between them. CDR1 SGHDT and CDR2 YYEEEE come from the germline V gene. The length of the CDR3 is 15 residues.